This T cell receptor (beta chain) was profiled in a study of blood T cell repertoires in COVID-19. The CDR3 has 17 residues. Unmatched junction bases numbered 10, after V lost 3 bases and J lost 2 bases. Looked up from germline, CDR1 is LGHDT and CDR2 is YNNKEL (reference sequence). Repertoires were generated with immunoSEQ multiplex PCR, while TCRdb's copy carries only in-frame clones and drops some. The sample lists roughly 110,000 clones; about 85% were seen once. This clonotype was obtained from a middle-aged man with acute or convalescent COVID-19. The rearrangement joins TRBV3-1 (or the pseudogene TRBV3-2) to TRBJ2-3, with TRBD1 matching over 8 bases. The sequencing sample was made of peripheral blood. The CDR3 is CASSHYPGTGDTDTQYF. The DNA for the CDR3 is TGTGCCAGCAGCCACTACCCCGGGACAGGAGACACAGATACGCAGTATTTT.